The 20 T cell receptor beta chains below were found in one sample sequenced in a study of OX40 agonist ivuxolimab in advanced cancers. Here immunoSEQ multiplex PCR was the method, and the copy in TCRdb shows in-frame clones only, minus some. The sample includes about 78,000 clones, approximately 84% seen only once; the top ten take about 0.44%. The sample here was CD4+ or CD8+ T cells sorted from blood, taken in a trial of the OX40 agonist ivuxolimab. The receptors here all came from an adult with an advanced solid tumor such as melanoma, head and neck, liver or kidney cancer.

V and J are TRBV7-6 and TRBJ2-3; possible D gene TRBD2, 6 bases. Trimming cost V 1 base and J 6 bases, with 14 bases left between them. Germline CDR1 SGHVS, CDR2 FNYEAQ. The CDR3 runs 15 residues. The chain's CDR3 is CASSLGRLESDTQYF. For the CDR3, the DNA is TGTGCCAGCAGCTTAGGAAGACTAGAGTCGGATACGCAGTATTTT.

V usage is TRBV5-1 and J usage is TRBJ2-2; 13 nucleotides match TRBD2. CDR1 is SGHRS and CDR2 is YFSETQ in the germline V gene. The ends lost 7 bases at V and 3 bases at J; junction bases unmatched: 9. The CDR3 has 17 residues. CDR3 amino acids: CASQSTSGGTYTGELFF. CDR3 in DNA: TGCGCCAGCCAGTCGACTAGCGGGGGGACCTACACCGGGGAGCTGTTTTTT.

J is TRBJ2-1 and V is TRBV4-1; maybe TRBD2 (5 bases). The CDR3 is 15 amino acids. V lost 4 bases to trimming and J lost 1 base, with 11 bases between them. Germline-derived CDR1 and CDR2 are MGHRA and YSYEKL. The CDR3 is CASSLLAGSYNEQFF. DNA for the CDR3: TGCGCCAGCAGCCTCCTAGCTGGGTCCTACAATGAGCAGTTCTTC.

CDR3 sequence: CASSPAVLANEQYF. In nucleotides, the CDR3 is TGTGCCAGCAGCCCGGCGGTCCTAGCGAACGAGCAGTACTTC. This chain links TRBV11-2 with TRBJ2-7; maybe TRBD2 (6 bases). The germline V gene has CDR1 SGHAT and CDR2 FQNNGV. The CDR3 has 14 residues. Trimming left V 5 bases short and J 5 bases short, with 16 bases between.

This chain joins TRBV5-6 and TRBJ2-7, with D perhaps assigned TRBD1 or TRBD2 (5 bases each). The germline gives CDR1 SGHDT, CDR2 YYEEEE. V was clipped by 0 bases and J by 6 bases, with 10 bases between them. CDR3 size: 13 residues. Here the CDR3 reads CASSLGLGPEQYV. CDR3 DNA: TGTGCCAGCAGCTTGGGCCTGGGACCCGAGCAGTACGTC.

This clone was found a few times. The rearrangement joins TRBV28 to TRBJ1-5; D unresolved. Germline CDR1 MDHEN, CDR2 SYDVKM. V lost 3 bases and J 7 bases, leaving 19 bases between the germline ends. This CDR3 region has 16 residues. The CDR3 loop is CASSFQPLLHRQPQHF. CDR3 DNA: TGTGCCAGCAGTTTCCAGCCCCTACTTCACCGGCAGCCCCAGCATTTT.

The genes are TRBV29-1 and TRBJ2-3; no definite D call. Germline CDR1 reads SQVTM; CDR2 reads ANQGSEA. The V end was cut by 2 bases, the J end by 2 bases, with 20 bases between. This CDR3 is 17 amino acids long. CDR3 protein: CSVELFNGERITDTQYF. In DNA form, the CDR3 reads TGCAGCGTTGAATTATTTAATGGCGAGAGAATCACAGATACGCAGTATTTT.

The chain couples TRBV6-1 to TRBJ1-2; no clear D. V shed 3 bases and J shed 9 bases, with 20 bases lying between them. The V gene's germline CDR1 is MNHNS and CDR2 SASEGT. There are 15 residues in the CDR3. The CDR3: CASSEAGEMPLRYTF. CDR3 bases: TGTGCCAGCAGTGAGGCCGGAGAAATGCCCCTTCGCTACACCTTC.

CDR3 amino acids: CASRRRTDRYGYTF. DNA of the CDR3: TGTGCCAGCAGGCGCCGGACAGACAGATATGGCTACACCTTC. The chain links TRBV5-4 to TRBJ1-2; TRBD1 is a possible D gene (6 bases). The CDR3 extends over 14 amino acids. V shed 5 bases and J shed 5 bases, with 16 bases lying between them. CDR1 is SGHNT, CDR2 YYREEE, per germline (reference sequence).

This clone was detected once. In DNA form, the CDR3 reads TGTGCCAGCAGTAGGGACAGAGGAGCCTACGAGCAGTACGTC. Its protein is CASSRDRGAYEQYV. The chain has TRBV6-1 and TRBJ2-7, with 7 bases identical to TRBD1. The CDR3 has 14 amino acids. Germline CDR1 reads MNHNS; CDR2 reads SASEGT. After removal of 5 bases from V and 2 bases from J, the junction contained 6 bases not matched to a gene.

The chain uses TRBV2 and TRBJ2-1, with a possible D match to TRBD1 (6 bases). CDR3 size: 14 residues. The germline V gene has CDR1 SNHLY and CDR2 FYNNEI. V was trimmed by 7 bases and J by 0 bases, leaving 10 bases between them. CDR3: CASTTGSSYNEQFF. The DNA of the CDR3 is TGTGCCAGCACCACAGGGAGCTCCTACAATGAGCAGTTCTTC.

The chain's CDR3 is CASKASGGGETQYF. The DNA of the CDR3 is TGTGCCAGCAAGGCTAGCGGGGGAGGAGAGACCCAGTACTTC. The chain joins TRBV6-6 to TRBJ2-5; 10 nucleotides align to TRBD2. The CDR3 covers 14 residues. The V segment lost 7 bases and the J segment 4 bases; nucleotides outside the gene matches: 6. Germline-derived CDR1 and CDR2 are MNHNY and SVGAGI (reference sequence).

The chain joins TRBV7-2 to TRBJ1-2, with D uncertain. CDR3 size: 15 residues. CDR1 and CDR2 from the germline V gene are SGHTA and FQGNSA. Trimming removed 4 bases from V and 5 bases from J, with 17 bases in between. In nucleotides, the CDR3 is TGTGCCAGCAGCTCACGACCCCGGACTGATTATGGCTACACCTTC. This encodes CASSSRPRTDYGYTF.

The CDR3 here is CASSLVTSTSGRRNEQFF. CDR3 coding DNA: TGTGCCAGCAGCTTAGTCACCTCTACTAGCGGGAGACGCAATGAGCAGTTCTTC. The V gene is TRBV11-2, the J gene TRBJ2-1, with 11 bases fitting TRBD2. V was pared by 1 base and J by 6 bases, with 11 bases of the junction left unmatched. Germline loops: CDR1 SGHAT, CDR2 FQNNGV. The CDR3 has 18 residues.

The gene calls are TRBV6-6 and TRBJ2-2, with a tentative D call TRBD1 (5 bases). CDR1 is MNHNY and CDR2 is SVGAGI in the germline V gene (reference sequence). CDR3 length: 15 amino acids. The V and J ends lost 0 bases and 7 bases respectively, with 12 bases between them. In DNA form, the CDR3 reads TGTGCCAGCAGTTACTCGTGGGGCCGGGTCGGGGAGCTGTTTTTT. Protein: CASSYSWGRVGELFF.

There are a few counts of this clone. The chain is built from TRBV6-1 and TRBJ2-5, with TRBD1 identical over 12 bases. The ends lost 4 bases at V and 5 bases at J; junction bases unmatched: 5. Germline V gives CDR1 MNHNS, CDR2 SASEGT. CDR3 length: 15 amino acids. CDR3 region: CASSARDRGRETQYF. The CDR3 nucleotides are TGTGCCAGCAGTGCCCGGGACAGGGGGCGGGAGACCCAGTACTTC.

The chain links TRBV11-2 to TRBJ2-1, with D perhaps TRBD1 (5 bases). Trimming pared 7 bases from V and 1 base from J, leaving 17 bases between. CDR3 size: 16 residues. Germline V gene lookup returns CDR1 SGHAT and CDR2 FQNNGV. The CDR3 region has the DNA TGTGCCAGCACCACCAGGGTTACCCTTTCCTACAATGAGCAGTTCTTC. Its translation is CASTTRVTLSYNEQFF.

This rearrangement joins TRBV7-3 to TRBJ2-1; 10 bases are a match to TRBD2. Germline CDR1 reads SGHTA; CDR2 reads FQGTGA. V was clipped by 4 bases and J by 10 bases; unmatched bases: 10. The CDR3 loop spans 15 amino acids. CDR3 bases: TGTGCCAGCAGCTGGGGGCGGCTAGCGGGAGACGAGCAGTTCTTC. Translated: CASSWGRLAGDEQFF.

The chain is built from TRBV7-8 and TRBJ2-7; D is possibly TRBD1 (5 bases). Trimming removed 8 bases at V and 0 bases at J, with 11 bases between. Germline-derived CDR1 and CDR2 are SGHVS and FQNEAQ. This CDR3 comprises 13 residues. The CDR3 DNA reads TGTGCCAGCTCCCAAGGGGCCTCCTACGAGCAGTACTTC. Protein sequence: CASSQGASYEQYF.

The rearrangement joins TRBV7-8 to TRBJ2-1; D may be TRBD2 (5 bases). CDR3 length equals 16 residues. V lost 5 bases and J 5 bases, leaving 19 bases between the germline ends. Germline loops: CDR1 SGHVS, CDR2 FQNEAQ. The CDR3 region has the DNA TGTGCCAGCAGCCTACCGGGGTTAAAATTAAACAATGAGCAGTTCTTC. This codes for CASSLPGLKLNNEQFF.